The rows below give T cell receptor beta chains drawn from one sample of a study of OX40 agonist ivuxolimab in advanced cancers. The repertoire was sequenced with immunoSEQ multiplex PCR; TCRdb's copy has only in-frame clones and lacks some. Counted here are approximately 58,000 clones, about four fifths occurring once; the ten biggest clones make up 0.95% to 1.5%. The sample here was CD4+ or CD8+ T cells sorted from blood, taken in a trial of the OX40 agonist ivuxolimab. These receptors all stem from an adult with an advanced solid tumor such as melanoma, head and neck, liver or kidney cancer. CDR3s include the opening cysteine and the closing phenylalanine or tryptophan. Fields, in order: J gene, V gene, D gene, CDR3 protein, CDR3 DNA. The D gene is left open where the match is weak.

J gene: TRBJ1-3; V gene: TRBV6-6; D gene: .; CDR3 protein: CASSYTPGSGNTIYF; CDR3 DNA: TGTGCCAGCAGTTACACCCCAGGATCTGGAAACACCATATATTTT
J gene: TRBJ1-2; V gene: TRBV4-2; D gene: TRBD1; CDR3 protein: CASSQDRGTANYGYTF; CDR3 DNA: TGTGCCAGCAGCCAAGATAGAGGGACAGCTAACTATGGCTACACCTTC
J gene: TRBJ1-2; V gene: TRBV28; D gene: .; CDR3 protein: CASSSDHYGYTF; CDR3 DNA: TGTGCCAGCAGTTCCGACCACTATGGCTACACCTTC
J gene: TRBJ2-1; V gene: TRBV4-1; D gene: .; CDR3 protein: CASSHVTAGFSYNEQFF; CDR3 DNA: TGCGCCAGCAGCCACGTTACGGCGGGATTCTCCTACAATGAGCAGTTCTTC
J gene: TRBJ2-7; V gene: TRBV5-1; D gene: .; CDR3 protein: CASSLSWDSYEQYF; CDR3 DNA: TGCGCCAGCAGCTTGTCCTGGGACTCCTACGAGCAGTACTTC
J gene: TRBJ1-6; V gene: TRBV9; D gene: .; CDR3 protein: CASSRGRLDSPLHF; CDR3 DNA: TGTGCCAGCAGCCGGGGACGATTAGATTCACCCCTCCACTTT
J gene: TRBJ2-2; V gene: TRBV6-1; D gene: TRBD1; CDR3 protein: CASSALGTGLVPGELFF; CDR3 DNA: TGTGCCAGCAGTGCCTTAGGGACAGGGCTAGTCCCCGGGGAGCTGTTTTTT
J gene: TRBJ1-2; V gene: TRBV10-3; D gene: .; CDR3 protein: CAISESQTGLGYTF; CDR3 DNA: TGTGCCATCAGTGAGTCACAAACAGGGTTGGGCTACACCTTC
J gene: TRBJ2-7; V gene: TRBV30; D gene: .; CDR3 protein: CAWSPITPYWQYF; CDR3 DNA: TGTGCCTGGAGTCCAATTACTCCATATTGGCAGTACTTC
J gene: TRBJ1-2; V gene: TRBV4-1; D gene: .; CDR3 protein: CASSQGQRPNYGYTF; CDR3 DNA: TGCGCCAGCAGCCAGGGTCAGCGACCTAACTATGGCTACACCTTC